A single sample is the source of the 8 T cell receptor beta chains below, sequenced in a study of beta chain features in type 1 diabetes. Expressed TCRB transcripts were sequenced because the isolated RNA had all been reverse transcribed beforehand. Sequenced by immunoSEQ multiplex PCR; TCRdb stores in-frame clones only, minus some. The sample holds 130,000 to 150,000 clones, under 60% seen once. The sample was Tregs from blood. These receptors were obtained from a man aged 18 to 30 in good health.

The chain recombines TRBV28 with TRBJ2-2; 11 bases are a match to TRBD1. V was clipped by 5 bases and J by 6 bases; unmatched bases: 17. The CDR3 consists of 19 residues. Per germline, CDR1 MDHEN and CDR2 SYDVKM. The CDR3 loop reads CASSKIPAWTGGLSGELFF. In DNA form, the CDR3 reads TGTGCCAGCAGTAAAATCCCTGCTTGGACAGGGGGCCTGTCCGGGGAGCTGTTTTTT.

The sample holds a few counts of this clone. The CDR3 sequence: CASSPRTGGMNTEAFF. As DNA, the CDR3 is TGTGCCAGCAGCCCGCGGACAGGGGGGATGAACACTGAAGCTTTCTTT. V usage is TRBV7-6 and J usage is TRBJ1-1; 10 positions agree with TRBD1. Looked up from germline, CDR1 is SGHVS and CDR2 is FNYEAQ. Germline trimming cut 5 bases from V and 0 bases from J; bases unmatched to any gene: 6. The CDR3 has 16 residues.

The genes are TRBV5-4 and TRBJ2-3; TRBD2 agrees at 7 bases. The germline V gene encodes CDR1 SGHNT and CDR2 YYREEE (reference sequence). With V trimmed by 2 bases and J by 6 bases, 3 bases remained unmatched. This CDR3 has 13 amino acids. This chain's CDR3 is CASSFAGVDTQYF. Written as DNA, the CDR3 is TGTGCCAGCAGCTTCGCGGGAGTGGATACGCAGTATTTT.

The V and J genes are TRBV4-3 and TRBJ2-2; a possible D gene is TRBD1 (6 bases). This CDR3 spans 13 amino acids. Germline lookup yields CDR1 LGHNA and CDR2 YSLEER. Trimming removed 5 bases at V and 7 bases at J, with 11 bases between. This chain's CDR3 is CASSAQGIGELFF. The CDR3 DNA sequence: TGCGCCAGCAGCGCACAGGGAATCGGGGAGCTGTTTTTT.

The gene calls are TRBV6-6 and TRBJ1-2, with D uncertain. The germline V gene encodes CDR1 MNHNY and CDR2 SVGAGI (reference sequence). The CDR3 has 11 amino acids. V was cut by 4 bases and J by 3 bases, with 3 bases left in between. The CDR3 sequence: CASSSYYGYTF. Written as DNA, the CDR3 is TGTGCCAGCAGTTCCTACTATGGCTACACCTTC.

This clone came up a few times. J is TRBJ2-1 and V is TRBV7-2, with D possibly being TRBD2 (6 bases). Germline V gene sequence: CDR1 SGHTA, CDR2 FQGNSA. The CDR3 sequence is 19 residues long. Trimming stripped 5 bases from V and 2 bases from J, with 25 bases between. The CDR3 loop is CASSRRDSGQRATYNEQFF. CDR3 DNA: TGTGCCAGCAGCCGACGTGACTCAGGGCAGCGGGCAACCTACAATGAGCAGTTCTTC. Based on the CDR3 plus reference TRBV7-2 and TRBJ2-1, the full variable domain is GAGVSQSPSNKVTEKGKDVELRCDPISGHTALYWYRQSLGQGLEFLIYFQGNSAPDKSGLPSDRFSAERTGGSVSTLTIQRTQQEDSAVYLCASSRRDSGQRATYNEQFFGPGTRLTVL.

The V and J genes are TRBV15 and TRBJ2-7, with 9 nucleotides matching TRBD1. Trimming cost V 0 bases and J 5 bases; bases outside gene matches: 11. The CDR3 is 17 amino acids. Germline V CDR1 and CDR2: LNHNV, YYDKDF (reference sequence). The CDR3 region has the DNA TGTGCCACCAGCAGAGATATTTTCGGGACAGGGATGGACGAGCAGTACTTC. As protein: CATSRDIFGTGMDEQYF.

The CDR3 loop is CSAMNPRGYTF. The CDR3 DNA is TGCAGTGCTATGAACCCACGGGGCTACACCTTC. This chain connects TRBV20-1 to TRBJ1-2; D uncertain. Germline V gene lookup returns CDR1 DFQATT and CDR2 SNEGSKA (reference sequence). V was trimmed by 4 bases and J by 8 bases, leaving 11 bases between them. The CDR3 runs to 11 residues.